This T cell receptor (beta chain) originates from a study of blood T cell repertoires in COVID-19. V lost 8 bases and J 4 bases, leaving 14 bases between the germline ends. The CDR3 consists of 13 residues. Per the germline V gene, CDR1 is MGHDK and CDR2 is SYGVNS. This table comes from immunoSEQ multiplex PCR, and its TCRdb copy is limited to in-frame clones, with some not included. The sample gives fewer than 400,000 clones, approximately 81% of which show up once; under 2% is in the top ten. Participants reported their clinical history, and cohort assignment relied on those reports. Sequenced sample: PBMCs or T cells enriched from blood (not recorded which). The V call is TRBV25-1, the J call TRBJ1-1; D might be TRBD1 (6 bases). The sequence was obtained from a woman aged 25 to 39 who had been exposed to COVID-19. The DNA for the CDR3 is TGTGCCAGCGGCCAACGAGGGGGCACTGAAGCTTTCTTT. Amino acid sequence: CASGQRGGTEAFF.